This passage covers 22 T cell receptor beta chains from one sample sequenced in a study of blood T cell repertoires in COVID-19. The protocol was immunoSEQ multiplex PCR, while the TCRdb copy is restricted to in-frame clones and leaves out a portion. The sample consists of under 4,500 clones, 78% of them appearing once. Sequencing was carried out using peripheral blood. The receptors were sampled from a human donor with active or convalescent COVID-19. The donor label of this sample is uncertain.

V gene TRBV7-9 combines with J gene TRBJ2-1, with TRBD1 matching over 10 bases. CDR1 is SEHNR and CDR2 is FQNEAQ in the germline V gene (reference sequence). The CDR3 extends over 16 amino acids. Germline trimming cut 4 bases from V and 7 bases from J; bases unmatched to any gene: 10. The CDR3 DNA is TGTGCCAGCAGCTCCCGGACAGGGGGGATGATGAATGAGCAGTTCTTC. This encodes CASSSRTGGMMNEQFF.

The chain links TRBV21-1 to TRBJ1-5; TRBD1 is taken as the D call from the table, unchecked against the DNA. TRBV21-1 is classified as a pseudogene. This CDR3 has 17 residues. The CDR3 region is CATAWEPGTGGQSAQHF. The CDR3 DNA follows: TGTGCCACCGCATGGGAACCTGGGACAGGGGGGCAATCAGCCCAGCATTTT.

The rearrangement links TRBV19 to TRBJ2-1; 8 nucleotides agree with TRBD2. J gave up 1 base and V 8 bases, and 7 bases lay outside the gene matches. Germline V gene lookup returns CDR1 LNHDA and CDR2 SQIVND (reference sequence). The CDR3 contains 15 residues. CDR3 DNA: TGTGCCAGTTCTATCCAGCGGGGGTCCTACAATGAGCAGTTCTTC. Residues: CASSIQRGSYNEQFF.

V is TRBV3-1 (or the pseudogene TRBV3-2) and J is TRBJ1-2, with 7 bases lining up with TRBD1. This CDR3 is 17 amino acids long. The germline V gene encodes CDR1 LGHDT and CDR2 YNNKEL (reference sequence). Trimming removed 4 bases from V and 8 bases from J; junction bases left unmatched: 19. DNA for the CDR3: TGTGCCAGCAGCCTCAGCCTCTCGTCGAAGGGGGCGCGGGGCTACACCTTC. Its translation is CASSLSLSSKGARGYTF.

The rearrangement links TRBV6-1 to TRBJ2-1; D call uncertain. V was cut by 2 bases and J by 10 bases, with 9 bases left in between. The germline V gene has CDR1 MNHNS and CDR2 SASEGT. The length of the CDR3 is 12 residues. This CDR3 reads CASSEPEFEQFF. The CDR3 DNA reads as TGTGCCAGCAGTGAACCGGAGTTCGAGCAGTTCTTC.

V usage is TRBV18 and J usage is TRBJ2-1, with 11 bases matching TRBD2. CDR1 and CDR2 from the germline V gene are KGHSH and LQKENI. V was clipped by 11 bases and J by 8 bases; unmatched bases: 8. The CDR3 runs 13 residues. CDR3 sequence: CAGKLAGDHEQFF. CDR3 DNA: TGTGCCGGAAAACTAGCGGGAGACCATGAGCAGTTCTTC.

The chain carries TRBV7-2 and TRBJ1-5; 9 bases match TRBD1. V lost 4 bases and J lost 6; bases outside the gene matches: 4. CDR3 size: 14 residues. Germline V gene data show CDR1 as SGHTA and CDR2 as FQGNSA. The CDR3 sequence: CASSSRQGGQPQHF. DNA of the CDR3: TGTGCCAGCAGCTCCCGACAGGGGGGTCAGCCCCAGCATTTT.

The gene calls are TRBV7-2 and TRBJ1-1, with 7 bases aligning to TRBD1. This CDR3 is 14 amino acids long. Germline CDR1 and CDR2: SGHTA and FQGNSA. V gave up 2 bases and J gave up 7 bases; unmatched junction bases: 7. The CDR3 nucleotides are TGTGCCAGCAGCTTAAGTAACAGGGGCAATGAAGCTTTCTTT. It codes for CASSLSNRGNEAFF.

V is TRBV12-3 or TRBV12-4 and J is TRBJ1-2, with D perhaps TRBD1 (5 bases). CDR3 length: 13 residues. Trimming took off 4 bases at V and 8 bases at J, with 14 bases between the two ends. CDR3 sequence: CASSYQGGVGYTF. The CDR3, as DNA: TGTGCCAGCAGTTATCAGGGAGGGGTAGGCTACACCTTC.

The J gene is TRBJ2-7, the V gene TRBV30; 12 positions agree with TRBD1. Germline V gene data show CDR1 as GTSNPN and CDR2 as SVGIG (reference sequence). V trimming: 0 bases; J trimming: 6 bases; junction bases outside the gene matches: 6. The length of the CDR3 is 15 residues. Here the CDR3 reads CAWSVPGTGGSEQYF. CDR3 bases: TGTGCCTGGAGTGTACCCGGGACAGGGGGCAGCGAGCAGTACTTC.

The gene calls are TRBV29-1 and TRBJ2-7; D ambiguous. Germline lookup yields CDR1 SQVTM and CDR2 ANQGSEA. There are 11 residues in the CDR3. Between the trimmed V and J ends, which lost 4 bases and 1 base, there was a span of 5 bases. This CDR3 reads CSVVTSYEQYF. CDR3 bases: TGCAGCGTTGTCACATCCTACGAGCAGTACTTC.

The rearrangement links TRBV10-3 to TRBJ1-6; 7 bases are shared with TRBD1. The germline V gene has CDR1 ENHRY and CDR2 SYGVKD. Germline trimming cut 7 bases from V and 0 bases from J; bases unmatched to any gene: 3. The CDR3 is 15 amino acids. CDR3 sequence: CAIKGTDSYNSPLHF. As DNA, the CDR3 is TGTGCCATCAAGGGGACAGACTCCTATAATTCACCCCTCCACTTT.

The chain carries TRBV15 and TRBJ2-5; TRBD2 might be the D (8 bases). There are 15 residues in the CDR3. V lost 4 bases and J 4 bases, leaving 16 bases between the germline ends. The V gene's germline CDR1 is LNHNV and CDR2 YYDKDF (reference sequence). The CDR3, as DNA: TGTGCCACCAGCATCAGGGGGGCGGGGGGAGAGACCCAGTACTTC. Translation gives CATSIRGAGGETQYF.

The V and J genes are TRBV10-3 and TRBJ2-4; no clear D. Trimming shortened V by 0 bases and J by 9 bases, and 3 bases separated the two germline ends. Germline CDR1 is ENHRY and CDR2 is SYGVKD. The CDR3 totals 11 residues. CDR3 region: CAISESGIQYF. CDR3 nucleotides: TGTGCCATCAGTGAGTCCGGCATTCAGTACTTC.

The V call is TRBV6-1, the J call TRBJ2-7, with TRBD2 as a possible D gene (7 bases). Germline lookup yields CDR1 MNHNS and CDR2 SASEGT. V was trimmed by 3 bases and J by 3 bases, leaving 15 bases between them. The CDR3 has 15 residues. The CDR3 is CASSDGGAKLYEQYF. The DNA of the CDR3 is TGTGCCAGCAGTGATGGGGGGGCCAAACTCTACGAGCAGTACTTC.

The chain links TRBV11-3 to TRBJ2-4, with D unclear. Trimming took off 4 bases at V and 7 bases at J, with 17 bases between the two ends. The CDR3 is 15 amino acids. Germline CDR1 and CDR2: SGHNT and YENEEA. The CDR3 protein is CASSSIRIDPNIQYF. The CDR3 DNA is TGTGCCAGCAGCTCTATCAGGATCGACCCTAACATTCAGTACTTC. The full variable domain, rest sourced from reference TRBV11-3 and TRBJ2-4, is EAGVVQSPRYKIIEKKQPVAFWCNPISGHNTLYWYLQNLGQGPELLIRYENEEAVDDSQLPKDRFSAERLKGVDSTLKIQPAELGDSAVYLCASSSIRIDPNIQYFGAGTRLSVL.

This sequence joins TRBV19 and TRBJ2-1, with TRBD2 as a possible D gene (6 bases). The ends were cut back, 4 bases at V and 9 bases at J, with 25 bases in the middle. CDR1 is LNHDA and CDR2 is SQIVND in the germline V gene (reference sequence). The CDR3 runs 17 residues. The CDR3 loop is CASSNERGGGAGGEQFF. The CDR3 DNA reads TGTGCCAGTAGTAACGAGAGGGGAGGAGGAGCGGGCGGTGAGCAGTTCTTC.

The chain has TRBV28 and TRBJ2-1; 9 bases agree with TRBD1. V lost 6 bases to trimming and J lost 7 bases; unmatched junction nucleotides: 10. The CDR3 is made up of 15 amino acids. Per germline, CDR1 MDHEN and CDR2 SYDVKM. The CDR3 protein is CASSRSGTGFNEQFF. The CDR3 DNA is TGTGCCAGCAGCCGCTCCGGGACAGGGTTTAATGAGCAGTTCTTC.

The chain couples TRBV5-8 to TRBJ2-2; possible D gene TRBD1, 6 bases. V dropped 0 bases and J dropped 1 base, with 7 bases sitting between them. This CDR3 comprises 15 residues. CDR1 and CDR2 (germline): SGHTS, YDEGEE. The CDR3 region is CASSLAQGNTGELFF. CDR3 DNA: TGTGCCAGCAGCTTGGCACAGGGGAACACCGGGGAGCTGTTTTTT.

This clone was detected once. The V and J genes are TRBV30 and TRBJ1-1; 9 nucleotides align to TRBD1. This CDR3 spans 15 amino acids. Trimming took 3 bases from V and 3 from J; bases not matched to a gene: 8. Germline V gene sequence: CDR1 GTSNPN, CDR2 SVGIG (reference sequence). The CDR3 loop reads CAWRRTGAIDTEAFF. CDR3 DNA sequence: TGTGCCTGGAGGCGGACAGGGGCAATTGACACTGAAGCTTTCTTT. The full variable domain, completed using reference TRBV30 and TRBJ1-1, is SQTIHQWPATLVQPVGSPLSLECTVEGTSNPNLYWYRQAAGRGLQLLFYSVGIGQISSEVPQNLSASRPQDRQFILSSKKLLLSDSGFYLCAWRRTGAIDTEAFFGQGTRLTVV.

The genes are TRBV7-9 and TRBJ1-1, with TRBD1 matching over 7 bases. The CDR3 runs 15 residues. Germline V lookup: CDR1 SEHNR, CDR2 FQNEAQ (reference sequence). After removal of 5 bases from V and 4 bases from J, the junction contained 10 bases not matched to a gene. This chain's CDR3 is CASSETSTGRTEAFF. CDR3 sequence (DNA): TGTGCCAGCAGCGAAACCTCGACAGGGCGCACTGAAGCTTTCTTT.

This clone was picked up a small number of times. The gene calls are TRBV7-9 and TRBJ1-4; D might be TRBD1 (6 bases). The CDR3 consists of 15 residues. V gave up 1 base and J gave up 7 bases, with 13 bases separating them. Germline V gives CDR1 SEHNR, CDR2 FQNEAQ (reference sequence). This chain's CDR3 is CASSLGGGAGEKLFF. CDR3 bases: TGTGCCAGCAGCTTAGGTGGGGGCGCGGGTGAAAAACTGTTTTTT.